This TCR beta chain is drawn from a study of diagnostic markers for celiac disease. Germline CDR1 is LGHNA and CDR2 is YSLEER. The CDR3 is 17 residues long. From the reads, TCRdb lists one entry per CDR3 protein and no DNA. The sample includes about 5,600 distinct CDR3 sequences. Source material: either unsorted cells or a sorted T cell fraction (not recorded which). The TCR was taken from a human donor. This table probably holds off-target reads from a library built for another chain. The chain has TRBV4-3 and TRBJ1-2. The CDR3 reads CASSQGGEGSFNYGYTF.